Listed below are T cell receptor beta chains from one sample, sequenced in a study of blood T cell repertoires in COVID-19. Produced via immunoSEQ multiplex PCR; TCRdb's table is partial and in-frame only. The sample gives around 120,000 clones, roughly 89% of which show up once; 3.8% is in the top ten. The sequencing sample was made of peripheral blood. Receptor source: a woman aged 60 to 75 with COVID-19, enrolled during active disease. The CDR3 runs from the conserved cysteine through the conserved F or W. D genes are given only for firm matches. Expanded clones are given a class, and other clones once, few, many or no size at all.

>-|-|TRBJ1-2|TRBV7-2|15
CASSNRGGGIYGYTF
TGTGCCAGCAGCAATAGGGGGGGAGGCATCTATGGCTACACCTTC
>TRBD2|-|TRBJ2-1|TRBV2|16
CASSERGGAAYNEQFF
TGTGCCAGCAGTGAACGCGGGGGGGCCGCCTACAATGAGCAGTTCTTC
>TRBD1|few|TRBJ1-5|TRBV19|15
CASEYARGNGQPQHF
TGTGCCAGCGAATATGCCAGGGGGAATGGTCAGCCCCAGCATTTT
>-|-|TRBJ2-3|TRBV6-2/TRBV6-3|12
CASSSNTPTQYF
TGTGCCAGCAGTTCAAACACCCCTACGCAGTATTTT
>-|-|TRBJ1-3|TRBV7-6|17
CASSLAPGPISGNTIYF
TGTGCCAGCAGCTTAGCCCCAGGGCCCATCTCTGGAAACACCATATATTTT
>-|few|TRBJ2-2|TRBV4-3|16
CASSQVGLPHGGELFF
TGCGCCAGCAGCCAAGTAGGACTACCTCACGGCGGGGAGCTGTTTTTT
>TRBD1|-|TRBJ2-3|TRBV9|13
CASNAQGKGTQYF
TGTGCCAGCAATGCACAGGGGAAAGGTACGCAGTATTTT
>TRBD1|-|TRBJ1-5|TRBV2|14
CASTWTGSNQPQHF
TGTGCCAGCACCTGGACAGGGAGCAATCAGCCCCAGCATTTT
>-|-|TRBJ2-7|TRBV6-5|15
CASTLTPGNAYEQYF
TGTGCCAGCACCCTGACCCCGGGGAATGCCTACGAGCAGTACTTC
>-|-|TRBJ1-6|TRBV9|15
CASSVGMGPNSPLHF
TGTGCCAGCAGCGTAGGGATGGGCCCAAATTCACCCCTCCACTTT
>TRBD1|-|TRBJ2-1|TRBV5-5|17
CASSFKRQGLSYNEQFF
TGTGCCAGCAGCTTTAAAAGACAGGGTCTCTCCTACAATGAGCAGTTCTTC
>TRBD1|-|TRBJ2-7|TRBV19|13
CASSNGQGYEQYF
TGTGCCAGTAGTAACGGACAGGGCTACGAGCAGTACTTC
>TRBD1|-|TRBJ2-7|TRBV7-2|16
CASSLAGQGTPYEQYF
TGTGCCAGCAGCTTAGCGGGACAGGGGACCCCCTACGAGCAGTACTTC
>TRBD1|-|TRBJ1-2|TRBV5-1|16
CASSQTVSGGNYGYTF
TGCGCCAGCAGCCAAACCGTTTCAGGGGGTAACTATGGCTACACCTTC
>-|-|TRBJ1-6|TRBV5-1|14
CASSLVAENSPLHF
TGCGCCAGCAGCTTGGTGGCGGAGAATTCACCCCTCCACTTT
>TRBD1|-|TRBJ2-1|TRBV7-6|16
CASSLADREYDHEQFF
TGTGCCAGCAGCTTAGCCGACAGGGAATATGACCATGAGCAGTTCTTC
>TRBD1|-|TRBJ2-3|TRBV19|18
CASSTPAGQGGRTDTQYF
TGTGCCAGTAGTACCCCCGCGGGACAGGGAGGCCGCACAGATACGCAGTATTTT
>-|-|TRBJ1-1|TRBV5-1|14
CASSLDRVETEAFF
TGCGCCAGCAGCTTGGACAGGGTGGAAACTGAAGCTTTCTTT
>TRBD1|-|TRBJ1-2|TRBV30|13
CAWSGGQAHGYTF
TGTGCCTGGAGTGGGGGACAGGCGCATGGCTACACCTTC
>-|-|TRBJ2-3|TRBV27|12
CASSSTPYTQYF
TGTGCCAGCAGTTCGACTCCCTATACGCAGTATTTT
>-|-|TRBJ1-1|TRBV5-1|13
CATRLNKNTEAFF
TGCGCCACCCGCCTAAATAAGAACACTGAAGCTTTCTTT
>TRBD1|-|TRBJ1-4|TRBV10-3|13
CATGDSRNEKLFF
TGTGCCACCGGGGACAGTAGAAATGAAAAACTGTTTTTT
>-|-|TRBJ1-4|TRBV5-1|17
CASSFRDLGARNEKLFF
TGCGCCAGCAGCTTTCGGGATCTGGGGGCGAGGAATGAAAAACTGTTTTTT
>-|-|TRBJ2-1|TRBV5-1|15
CASSLAYSSYNEQFF
TGCGCCAGCAGCTTGGCCTACAGCTCCTACAATGAGCAGTTCTTC
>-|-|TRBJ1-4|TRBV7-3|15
CASSPGQTPNEKLFF
TGTGCCAGCAGCCCTGGACAAACGCCTAATGAAAAACTGTTTTTT
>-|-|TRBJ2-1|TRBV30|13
CAWKGGAYGEQFF
TGTGCCTGGAAGGGGGGGGCCTATGGTGAGCAGTTCTTC
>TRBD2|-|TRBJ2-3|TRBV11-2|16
CASSSRGGGATDTQYF
TGTGCCAGCAGCTCCCGGGGCGGGGGGGCAACAGATACGCAGTATTTT
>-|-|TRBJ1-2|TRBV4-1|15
CASSPPAGGADGYTF
TGCGCCAGCAGCCCCCCGGCCGGGGGGGCAGATGGCTACACCTTC
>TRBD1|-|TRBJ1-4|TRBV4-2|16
CASSQSRQGGSEKLFF
TGTGCCAGCAGCCAATCCCGACAGGGGGGGAGTGAAAAACTGTTTTTT
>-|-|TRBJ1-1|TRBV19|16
CASSIARARANTEAFF
TGTGCCAGTAGTATAGCTCGGGCCAGGGCTAACACTGAAGCTTTCTTT
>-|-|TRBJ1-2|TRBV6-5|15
CASSYSGGGDYGYTF
TGTGCCAGCAGTTACTCGGGCGGGGGCGACTATGGCTACACCTTC
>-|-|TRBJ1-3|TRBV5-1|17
CASSLKDSGFSGNTIYF
TGCGCCAGCAGCTTGAAGGACAGCGGCTTCTCTGGAAACACCATATATTTT
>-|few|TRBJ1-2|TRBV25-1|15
CASSDPGIPNYGYTF
TGTGCCAGCAGTGATCCGGGGATTCCTAACTATGGCTACACCTTC
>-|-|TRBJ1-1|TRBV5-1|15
CASSLEAGGNTEAFF
TGCGCCAGCAGCTTGGAGGCCGGGGGGAACACTGAAGCTTTCTTT
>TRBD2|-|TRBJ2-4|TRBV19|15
CASSMETSGENIQYF
TGTGCCAGTAGTATGGAGACTAGCGGGGAAAACATTCAGTACTTC
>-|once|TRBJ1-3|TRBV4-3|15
CASSQDFTAGNTIYF
TGCGCCAGCAGCCAAGATTTTACTGCCGGAAACACCATATATTTT
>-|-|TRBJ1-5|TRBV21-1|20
CASSKGWVCRQGLSNQPQHF
TGTGCCAGCAGCAAAGGCTGGGTGTGTAGACAGGGCCTTAGCAATCAGCCCCAGCATTTT
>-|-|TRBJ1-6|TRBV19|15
CASRTTRGAGSPLHF
TGTGCCAGTAGGACCACCCGGGGGGCAGGTTCACCCCTCCACTTT
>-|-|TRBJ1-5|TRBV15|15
CATSRGQGLNQPQHF
TGTGCCACCAGCAGAGGTCAGGGCCTTAATCAGCCCCAGCATTTT
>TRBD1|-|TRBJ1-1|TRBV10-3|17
CAISERGGDRGYVEAFF
TGTGCCATCAGTGAGCGAGGGGGAGACAGGGGTTATGTTGAAGCTTTCTTT
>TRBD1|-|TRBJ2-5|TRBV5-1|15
CASSRGQGHQETQYF
TGCGCCAGCAGCAGAGGACAGGGACACCAAGAGACCCAGTACTTC
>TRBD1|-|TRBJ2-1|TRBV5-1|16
CASSLAPGQGNNEQFF
TGCGCCAGCAGCTTGGCGCCCGGACAGGGAAACAATGAGCAGTTCTTC
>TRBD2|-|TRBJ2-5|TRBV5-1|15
CATRTSGGPQETQYF
TGCGCCACCCGGACTAGCGGGGGGCCCCAAGAGACCCAGTACTTC
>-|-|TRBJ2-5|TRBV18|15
CASSPTLPPQETQYF
TGTGCCAGCTCACCAACTTTACCCCCGCAAGAGACCCAGTACTTC
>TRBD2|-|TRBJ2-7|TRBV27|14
CASSTSGAVYEQYF
TGTGCCAGCAGTACTAGCGGGGCCGTCTACGAGCAGTACTTC